This TCR beta chain emerged from a study of T cells in Graves' hyperthyroidism and ophthalmopathy. Only a few counts were recorded for this clonotype. Regions amplified from RNA transcripts were the TCR beta CDR3 regions. HTBI primers drove first-round RT-PCR of the TCR CDR3. TCRdb processed the multiplex PCR reads anew with MiXCR; each CDR3 protein has one entry. Among approximately 620,000 distinct CDR3 sequences listed, 14% were seen once. CDR1 and CDR2 (germline): LGHNA, YNFKEQ. This CDR3 region has 16 residues. V lost 1 base to trimming and J lost 9 bases, with 19 bases between them. This TCR came from a woman aged 25 to 45 with Graves' hyperthyroidism that later progressed to Graves' ophthalmopathy. This chain connects TRBV4-2 to TRBJ2-1; the D gene is possibly TRBD2 (6 bases). The source material was blood. This chain's CDR3 is CASSQGRGLVAGEQFF. In DNA form, the CDR3 reads TGTGCCAGCAGCCAAGGGCGGGGACTGGTCGCGGGTGAGCAGTTCTTC.